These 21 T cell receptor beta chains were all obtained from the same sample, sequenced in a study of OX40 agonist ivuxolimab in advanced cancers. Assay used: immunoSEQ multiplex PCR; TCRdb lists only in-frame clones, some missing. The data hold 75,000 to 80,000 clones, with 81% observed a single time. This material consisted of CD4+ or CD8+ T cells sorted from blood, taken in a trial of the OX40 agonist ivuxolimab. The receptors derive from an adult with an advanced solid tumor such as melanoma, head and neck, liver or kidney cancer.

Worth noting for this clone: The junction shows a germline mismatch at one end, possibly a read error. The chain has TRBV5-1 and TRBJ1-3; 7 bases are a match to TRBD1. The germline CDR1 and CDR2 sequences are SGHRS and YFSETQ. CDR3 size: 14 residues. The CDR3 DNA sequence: TGCGCCAGCAGCCCGGGGACAGCTGGGAACACCATATATTTT. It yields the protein CASSPGTAGNTIYF.

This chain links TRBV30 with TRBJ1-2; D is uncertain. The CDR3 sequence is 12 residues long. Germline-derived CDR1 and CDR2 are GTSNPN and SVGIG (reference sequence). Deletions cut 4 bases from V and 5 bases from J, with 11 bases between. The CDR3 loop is CAWNYEEYGYTF. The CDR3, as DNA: TGTGCCTGGAATTATGAGGAGTATGGCTACACCTTC. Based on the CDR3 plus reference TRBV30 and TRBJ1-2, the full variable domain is SQTIHQWPATLVQPVGSPLSLECTVEGTSNPNLYWYRQAAGRGLQLLFYSVGIGQISSEVPQNLSASRPQDRQFILSSKKLLLSDSGFYLCAWNYEEYGYTFGSGTRLTVV.

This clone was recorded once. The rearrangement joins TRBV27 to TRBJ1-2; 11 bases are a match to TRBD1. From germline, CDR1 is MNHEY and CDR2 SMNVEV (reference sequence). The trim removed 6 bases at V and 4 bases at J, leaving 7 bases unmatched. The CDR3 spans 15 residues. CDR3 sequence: CASSRVGTGGYGYTF. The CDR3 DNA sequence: TGTGCCAGCAGCCGAGTCGGGACAGGGGGCTATGGCTACACCTTC.

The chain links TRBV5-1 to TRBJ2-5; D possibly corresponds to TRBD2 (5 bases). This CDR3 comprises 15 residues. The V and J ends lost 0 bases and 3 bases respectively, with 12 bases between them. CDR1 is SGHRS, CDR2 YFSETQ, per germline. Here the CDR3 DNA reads TGCGCCAGCAGCTTGGCGGGGAATGGAGAAGAGACCCAGTACTTC. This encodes CASSLAGNGEETQYF.

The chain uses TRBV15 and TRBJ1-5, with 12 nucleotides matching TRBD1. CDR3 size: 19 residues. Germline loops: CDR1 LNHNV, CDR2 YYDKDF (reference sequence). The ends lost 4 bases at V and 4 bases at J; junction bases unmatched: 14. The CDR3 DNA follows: TGTGCCACCAGCAAACAGGGACAGGGGGCGGGAATATTTAATCAGCCCCAGCATTTT. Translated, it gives CATSKQGQGAGIFNQPQHF.

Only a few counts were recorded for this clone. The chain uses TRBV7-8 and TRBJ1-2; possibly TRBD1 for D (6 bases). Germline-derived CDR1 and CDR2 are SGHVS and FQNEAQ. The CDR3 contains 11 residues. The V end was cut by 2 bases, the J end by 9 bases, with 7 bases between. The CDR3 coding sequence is TGTGCCAGCAGCTTACAGGGGAGCTACACCTTC. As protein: CASSLQGSYTF.

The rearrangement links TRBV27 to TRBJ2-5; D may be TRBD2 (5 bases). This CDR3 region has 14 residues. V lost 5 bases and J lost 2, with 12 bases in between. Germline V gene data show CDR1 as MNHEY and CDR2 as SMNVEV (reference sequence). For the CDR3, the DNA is TGTGCCAGCAGTCCTAGCTCCAGTCAAGAGACCCAGTACTTC. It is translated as CASSPSSSQETQYF.

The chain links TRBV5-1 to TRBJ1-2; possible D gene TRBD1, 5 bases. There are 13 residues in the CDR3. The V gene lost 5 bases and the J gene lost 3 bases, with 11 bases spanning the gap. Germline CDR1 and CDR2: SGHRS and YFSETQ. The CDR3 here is CASRWTLDYGYTF. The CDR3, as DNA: TGCGCCAGCAGGTGGACATTGGACTATGGCTACACCTTC.

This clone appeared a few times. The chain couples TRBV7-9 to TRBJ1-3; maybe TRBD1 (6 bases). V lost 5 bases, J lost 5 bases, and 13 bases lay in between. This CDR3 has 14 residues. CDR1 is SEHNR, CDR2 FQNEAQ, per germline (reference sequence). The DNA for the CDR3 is TGTGCCAGCAGCCCTACAGGGCCGAGAAACACCATATATTTT. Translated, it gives CASSPTGPRNTIYF.

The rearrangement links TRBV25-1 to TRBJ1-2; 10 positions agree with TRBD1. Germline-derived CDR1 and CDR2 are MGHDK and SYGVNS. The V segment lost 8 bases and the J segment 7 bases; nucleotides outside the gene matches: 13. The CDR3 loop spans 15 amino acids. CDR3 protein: CASLREDRGYAGYTF. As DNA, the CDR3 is TGTGCCAGCCTAAGGGAGGACAGGGGGTATGCTGGCTACACCTTC.

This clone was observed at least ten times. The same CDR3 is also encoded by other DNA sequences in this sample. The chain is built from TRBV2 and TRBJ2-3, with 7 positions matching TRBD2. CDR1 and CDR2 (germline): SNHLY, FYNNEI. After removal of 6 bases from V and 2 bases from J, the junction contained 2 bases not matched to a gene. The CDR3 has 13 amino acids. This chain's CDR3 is CASSRDYTDTQYF. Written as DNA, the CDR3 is TGTGCCAGCAGCCGGGACTACACAGATACGCAGTATTTT. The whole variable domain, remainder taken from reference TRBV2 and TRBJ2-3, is EPEVTQTPSHQVTQMGQEVILRCVPISNHLYFYWYRQILGQKVEFLVSFYNNEISEKSEIFDDQFSVERPDGSNFTLKIRSTKLEDSAMYFCASSRDYTDTQYFGPGTRLTVL.

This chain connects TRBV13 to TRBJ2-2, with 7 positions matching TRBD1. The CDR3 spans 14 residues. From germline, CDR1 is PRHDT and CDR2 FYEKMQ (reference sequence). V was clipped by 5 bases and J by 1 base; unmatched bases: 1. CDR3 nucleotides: TGTGCCAGCAGCCGGGACAGGAACACCGGGGAGCTGTTTTTT. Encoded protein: CASSRDRNTGELFF. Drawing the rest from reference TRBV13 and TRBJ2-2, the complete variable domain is AAGVIQSPRHLIKEKRETATLKCYPIPRHDTVYWYQQGPGQDPQFLISFYEKMQSDKGSIPDRFSAQQFSDYHSELNMSSLELGDSALYFCASSRDRNTGELFFGEGSRLTVL.

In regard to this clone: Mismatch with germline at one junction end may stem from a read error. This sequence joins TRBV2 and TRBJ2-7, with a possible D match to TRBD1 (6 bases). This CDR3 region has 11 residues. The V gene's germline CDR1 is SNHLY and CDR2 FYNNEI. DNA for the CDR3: TGTGCCAGCAGTGTGGACAGAAGATCGGACTTC. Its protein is CASSVDRRSDF.

In DNA form, the CDR3 reads TGTGCCAGCAGCACTCCTATTAGGGGCGGGAACACTGAAGCTTTCTTT. Protein sequence: CASSTPIRGGNTEAFF. The V and J genes are TRBV7-6 and TRBJ1-1, with D perhaps matching TRBD1 (5 bases). CDR1 and CDR2 (germline): SGHVS, FNYEAQ. V was pared by 5 bases and J by 1 base, with 17 bases between. The CDR3 has 16 amino acids.

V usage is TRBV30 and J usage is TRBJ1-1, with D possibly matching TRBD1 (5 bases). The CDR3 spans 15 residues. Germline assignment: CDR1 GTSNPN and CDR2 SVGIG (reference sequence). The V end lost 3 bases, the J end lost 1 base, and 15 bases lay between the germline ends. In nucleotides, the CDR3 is TGTGCCTGGAGAACGCAGGGAGGGTGGAACACTGAAGCTTTCTTT. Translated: CAWRTQGGWNTEAFF.

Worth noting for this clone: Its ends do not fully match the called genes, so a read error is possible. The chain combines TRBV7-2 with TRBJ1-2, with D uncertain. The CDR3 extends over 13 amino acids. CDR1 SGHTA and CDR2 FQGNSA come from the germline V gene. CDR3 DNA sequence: TGTGCCGGCAGCCAGGATAGGACGGGCGGCTACACCTTC. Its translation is CAGSQDRTGGYTF.

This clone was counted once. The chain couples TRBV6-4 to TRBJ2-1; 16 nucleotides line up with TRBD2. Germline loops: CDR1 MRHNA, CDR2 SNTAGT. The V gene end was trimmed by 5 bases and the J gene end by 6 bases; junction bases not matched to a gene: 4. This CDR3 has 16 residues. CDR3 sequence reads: CASSPGTSGGANEQFF. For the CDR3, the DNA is TGTGCCAGCAGTCCCGGGACTAGCGGGGGGGCCAATGAGCAGTTCTTC.

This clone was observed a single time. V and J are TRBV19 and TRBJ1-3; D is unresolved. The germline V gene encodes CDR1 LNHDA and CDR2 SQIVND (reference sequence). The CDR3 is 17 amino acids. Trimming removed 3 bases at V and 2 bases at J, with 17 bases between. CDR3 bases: TGTGCCAGTAGTATCTTTTCGGCGGGATTAACTGGAAACACCATATATTTT. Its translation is CASSIFSAGLTGNTIYF.

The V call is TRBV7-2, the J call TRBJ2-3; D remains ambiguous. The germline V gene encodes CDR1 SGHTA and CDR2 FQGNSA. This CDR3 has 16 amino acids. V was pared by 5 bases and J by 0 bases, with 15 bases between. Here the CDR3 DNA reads TGTGCCAGCAGCCTCCTTTTTCCTGCTAGCACAGATACGCAGTATTTT. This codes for CASSLLFPASTDTQYF.

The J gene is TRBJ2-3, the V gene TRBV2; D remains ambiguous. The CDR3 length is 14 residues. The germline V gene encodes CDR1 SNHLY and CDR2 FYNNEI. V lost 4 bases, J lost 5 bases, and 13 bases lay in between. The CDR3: CASSVMVAGDTQYF. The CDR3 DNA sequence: TGTGCCAGCAGTGTTATGGTAGCTGGAGATACGCAGTATTTT.

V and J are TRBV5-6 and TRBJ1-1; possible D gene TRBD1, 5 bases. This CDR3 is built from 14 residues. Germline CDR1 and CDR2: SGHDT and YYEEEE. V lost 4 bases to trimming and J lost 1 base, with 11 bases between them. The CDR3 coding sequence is TGTGCCAGCAGCGGGGTGAGGGGGAACACTGAAGCTTTCTTT. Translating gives CASSGVRGNTEAFF.